The clone carrying this TCR beta chain has more than one count but fewer than ten. The antigen is unknown. Germline V gene data show CDR1 as LGHNA and CDR2 as YSLEER. The V end was cut by 8 bases, the J end by 3 bases, with 14 bases between. This CDR3 has 14 residues. Isolated RNA was reverse transcribed into cDNA used as the sequencing template. TCRdb's copy holds only in-frame clones and misses some; the assay was immunoSEQ multiplex PCR. Of about 190,000 clones listed, less than 65% are singletons. The sample belongs to a study of CD8+ T cells in alopecia areata. Study context: People stayed on tofacitinib for 6 to 18 months, then stopped the drug for 6 months. Study-wide points: Elevated clonality characterized lesional scalp relative to normal scalp, particularly in alopecia totalis/universalis.

Treatment specified: oral pan-JAK inhibitor, 5-10 mg twice daily. Obtained from alopecia areata patients were lesional scalp punch biopsies along with peripheral blood. CD4+ and CD8+ T cells were sorted from PBMCs stained for CD3, CD4 and CD8. The TCR comes from a human donor with alopecia areata. The sequencing here drew on CD4+ T cells sorted from blood, taken at week 24, from a patient treated with tofacitinib. This rearrangement joins TRBV4-3 to TRBJ2-4; no clear D gene. The DNA of the CDR3 is TGCGCCAGCTGTATTACAGCTGACAAAAACATTCAGTACTTC. Translation gives CASCITADKNIQYF.